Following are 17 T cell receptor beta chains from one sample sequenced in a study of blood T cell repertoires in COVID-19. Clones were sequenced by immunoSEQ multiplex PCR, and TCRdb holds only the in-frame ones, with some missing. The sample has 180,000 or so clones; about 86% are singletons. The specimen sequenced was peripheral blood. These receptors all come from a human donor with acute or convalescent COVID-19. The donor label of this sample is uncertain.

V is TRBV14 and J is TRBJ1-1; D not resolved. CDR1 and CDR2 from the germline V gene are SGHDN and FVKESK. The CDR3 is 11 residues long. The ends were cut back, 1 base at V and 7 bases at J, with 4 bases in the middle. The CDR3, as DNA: TGTGCCAGCAGCCAAGCGGGTGAAGCTTTCTTT. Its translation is CASSQAGEAFF. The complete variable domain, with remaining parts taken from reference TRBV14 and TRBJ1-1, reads EAGVTQFPSHSVIEKGQTVTLRCDPISGHDNLYWYRRVMGKEIKFLLHFVKESKQDESGMPNNRFLAERTGGTYSTLKVQPAELEDSGVYFCASSQAGEAFFGQGTRLTVV.

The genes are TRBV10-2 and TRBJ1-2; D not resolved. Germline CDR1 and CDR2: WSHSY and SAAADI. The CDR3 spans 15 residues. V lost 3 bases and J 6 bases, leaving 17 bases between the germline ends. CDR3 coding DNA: TGCGCCAGCAGTGACTTAGGTACAAAGGCGGATGGCTACACCTTC. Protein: CASSDLGTKADGYTF.

CDR3 region: CASSSPIGGSAGNSPLHF. The CDR3 DNA is TGCGCCAGCAGCTCCCCCATTGGCGGGTCCGCGGGCAATTCACCCCTCCACTTT. J is TRBJ1-6 and V is TRBV5-1; D gene uncertain. CDR3 length: 18 residues. CDR1 SGHRS and CDR2 YFSETQ come from the germline V gene. Trimming took 3 bases from V and 7 from J, leaving 23 bases between them.

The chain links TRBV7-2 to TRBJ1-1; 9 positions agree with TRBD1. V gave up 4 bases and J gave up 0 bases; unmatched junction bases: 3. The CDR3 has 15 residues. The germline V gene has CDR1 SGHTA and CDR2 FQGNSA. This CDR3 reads CASSWGTGMNTEAFF. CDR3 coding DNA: TGTGCCAGCAGCTGGGGGACAGGGATGAACACTGAAGCTTTCTTT.

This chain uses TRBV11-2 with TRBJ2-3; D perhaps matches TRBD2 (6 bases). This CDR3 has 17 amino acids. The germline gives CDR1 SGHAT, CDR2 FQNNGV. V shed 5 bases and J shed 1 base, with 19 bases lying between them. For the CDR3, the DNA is TGTGCCAGCAGCCGCCCCGGTTACGGGGGTGGCACAGATACGCAGTATTTT. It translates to CASSRPGYGGGTDTQYF.

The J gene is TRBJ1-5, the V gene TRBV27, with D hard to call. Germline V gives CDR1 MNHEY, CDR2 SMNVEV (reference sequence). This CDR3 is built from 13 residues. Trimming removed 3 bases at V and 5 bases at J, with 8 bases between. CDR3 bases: TGTGCCAGCAGTTTGGGCGGGTATCAGCCCCAGCATTTT. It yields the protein CASSLGGYQPQHF.

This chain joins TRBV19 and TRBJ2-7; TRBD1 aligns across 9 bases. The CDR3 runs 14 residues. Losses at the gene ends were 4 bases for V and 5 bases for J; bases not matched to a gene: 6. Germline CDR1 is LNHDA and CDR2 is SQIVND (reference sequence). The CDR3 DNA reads TGTGCCAGTAGTACCCGACAGGGGGGGAACGAGCAGTACTTC. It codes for CASSTRQGGNEQYF. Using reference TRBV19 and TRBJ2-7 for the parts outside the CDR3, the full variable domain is DGGITQSPKYLFRKEGQNVTLSCEQNLNHDAMYWYRQDPGQGLRLIYYSQIVNDFQKGDIAEGYSVSREKKESFPLTVTSAQKNPTAFYLCASSTRQGGNEQYFGPGTRLTVT.

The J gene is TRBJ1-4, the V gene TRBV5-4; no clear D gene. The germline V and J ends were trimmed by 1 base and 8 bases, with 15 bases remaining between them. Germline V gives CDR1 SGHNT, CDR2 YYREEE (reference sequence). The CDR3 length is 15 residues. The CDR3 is CASSLSGAGGEKLFF. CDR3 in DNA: TGTGCCAGCAGCTTGTCGGGAGCGGGTGGGGAAAAACTGTTTTTT.

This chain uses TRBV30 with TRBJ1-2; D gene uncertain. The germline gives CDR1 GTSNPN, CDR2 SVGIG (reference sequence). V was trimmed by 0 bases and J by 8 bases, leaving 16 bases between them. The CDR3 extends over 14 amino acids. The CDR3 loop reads CAWSVGSRLDGYTF. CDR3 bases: TGTGCCTGGAGTGTGGGGTCTCGACTAGACGGCTACACCTTC.

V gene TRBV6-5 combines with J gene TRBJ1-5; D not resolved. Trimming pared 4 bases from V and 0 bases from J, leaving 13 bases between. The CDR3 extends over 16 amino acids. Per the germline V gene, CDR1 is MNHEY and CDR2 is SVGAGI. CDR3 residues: CASSFGRGDSNQPQHF. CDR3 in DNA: TGTGCCAGCAGTTTTGGACGGGGAGATAGCAATCAGCCCCAGCATTTT.

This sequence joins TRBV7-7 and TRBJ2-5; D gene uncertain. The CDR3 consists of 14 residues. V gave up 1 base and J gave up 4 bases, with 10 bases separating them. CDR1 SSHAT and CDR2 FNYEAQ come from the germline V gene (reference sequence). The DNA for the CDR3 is TGTGCCAGCAGCTTAGGCCCCAGTGGAGAGACCCAGTACTTC. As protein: CASSLGPSGETQYF.

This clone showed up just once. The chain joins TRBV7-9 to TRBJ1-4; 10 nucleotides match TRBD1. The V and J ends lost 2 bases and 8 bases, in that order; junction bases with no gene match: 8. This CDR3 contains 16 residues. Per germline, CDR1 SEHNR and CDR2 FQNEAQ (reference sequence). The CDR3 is CASSLPIRDRGEKLFF. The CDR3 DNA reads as TGTGCCAGCAGCTTACCCATCCGGGACAGGGGAGAAAAACTGTTTTTT.

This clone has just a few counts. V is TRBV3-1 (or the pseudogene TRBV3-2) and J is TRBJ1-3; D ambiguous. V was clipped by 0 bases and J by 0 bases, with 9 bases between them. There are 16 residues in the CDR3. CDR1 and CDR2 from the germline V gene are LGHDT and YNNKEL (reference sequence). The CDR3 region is CASSQEITFSGNTIYF. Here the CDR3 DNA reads TGTGCCAGCAGCCAAGAGATAACTTTCTCTGGAAACACCATATATTTT.

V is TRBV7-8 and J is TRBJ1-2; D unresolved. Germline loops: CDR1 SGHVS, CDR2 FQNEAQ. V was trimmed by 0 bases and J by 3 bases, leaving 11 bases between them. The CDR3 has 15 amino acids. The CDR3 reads CASSLAKSLDYGYTF. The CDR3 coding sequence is TGTGCCAGCAGCTTAGCAAAGTCACTTGACTATGGCTACACCTTC.

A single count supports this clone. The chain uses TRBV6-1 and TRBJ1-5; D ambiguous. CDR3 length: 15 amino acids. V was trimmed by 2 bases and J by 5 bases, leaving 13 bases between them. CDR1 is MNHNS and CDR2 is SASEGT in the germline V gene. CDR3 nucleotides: TGTGCCAGCAGTGAAACTCGGGATAACTATCAGCCCCAGCATTTT. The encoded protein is CASSETRDNYQPQHF.

The CDR3 nucleotides read TGTGCCAGCAGCTCCCTTCCGGGGTCAGATACGCAGTATTTT. Protein: CASSSLPGSDTQYF. J is TRBJ2-3 and V is TRBV11-2; the D gene is possibly TRBD2 (5 bases). V was trimmed by 4 bases and J by 4 bases, leaving 12 bases between them. The length of the CDR3 is 14 residues. Germline CDR1 and CDR2: SGHAT and FQNNGV. The variable domain in full, completed from reference TRBV11-2 and TRBJ2-3, reads EAGVAQSPRYKIIEKRQSVAFWCNPISGHATLYWYQQILGQGPKLLIQFQNNGVVDDSQLPKDRFSAERLKGVDSTLKIQPAKLEDSAVYLCASSSLPGSDTQYFGPGTRLTVL.

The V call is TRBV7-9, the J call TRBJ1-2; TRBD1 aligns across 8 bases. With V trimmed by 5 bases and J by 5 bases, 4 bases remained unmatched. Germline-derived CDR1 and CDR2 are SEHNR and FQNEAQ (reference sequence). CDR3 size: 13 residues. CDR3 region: CASSPGGGYGYTF. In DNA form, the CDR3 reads TGTGCCAGCAGCCCAGGGGGCGGTTATGGCTACACCTTC.